These T cell receptor beta chains were read from a single sample in a study of human T cells and chemical hapten exposure. TCRdb passed the RACE reads through MiXCR, listing each CDR3 protein once. The table lists roughly 380,000 distinct CDR3 sequences, roughly 4.6% of them singletons. Material: whole blood, obtained in connection with sensitization to the hapten diphenylcyclopropenone (DPC). Receptor source: a woman aged 45 to 65 with alopecia areata. Some clones in this sample may be carry-over from other donors' samples. Both conserved end residues are part of each CDR3. The D gene is left open where the match is weak. For some rows the clone size is stated as once, few or many, or as a class when expanded; others skip it.

clone size	V gene	J gene	D gene	CDR3 DNA	CDR3 protein
few	TRBV6-5	TRBJ1-4	NA	TGTGCCAGCAAGACCGGCGACAGAGGGGAAAAACTGTTTTTT	CASKTGDRGEKLFF
many	TRBV27	TRBJ2-2	TRBD1	TGTGCCAGCAGACCTAGGACAGGTCCGAACACCGGGGAGCTGTTTTTT	CASRPRTGPNTGELFF
many	TRBV20-1	TRBJ1-5	NA	TGCAGTGCCTATACAGGGCTGGCTCAGCCCCAGCATTTT	CSAYTGLAQPQHF
few	TRBV29-1	TRBJ2-1	NA	TGCAGCGTCCACGGGCTCGAGACTAACAATGAGCAGTTCTTC	CSVHGLETNNEQFF
many	TRBV2	TRBJ1-6	TRBD1	TGTGCCAGCAGTGAAGGGGACAGGGGGTTTCGTAATTCACCCCTCCACTTT	CASSEGDRGFRNSPLHF
NA	TRBV12-5	TRBJ2-1	NA	TGTGCTAGTGGTTCTCCTGCGCGGAATGAGCAGTTCTTC	CASGSPARNEQFF
NA	TRBV7-2	TRBJ2-7	NA	TGTGCCAGCAGCTTAGAAGGGCTTCCCAGCACCGAGCAGTACTTC	CASSLEGLPSTEQYF
once	TRBV12-3/TRBV12-4	TRBJ1-2	NA	TGTGCCAGCACCCGGGCCCTTCTGCGGGAGGGCTACACCTTC	CASTRALLREGYTF
NA	TRBV5-4	TRBJ2-3	TRBD2	TGTGCCAGCAGCTTCGGGACTACCCTGACAGATACGCAGTATTTT	CASSFGTTLTDTQYF
many	TRBV7-2	TRBJ2-3	TRBD2	TGTGCCAGCAGCTTTCTGGTAGCGGGGGGGTTGGCCACAGATACGCAGTATTTT	CASSFLVAGGLATDTQYF
few	TRBV9	TRBJ2-7	NA	TGTGCCAGCAGCGTAGGCAGTCCCCCCTACGAGCAGTACTTC	CASSVGSPPYEQYF
many	TRBV28	TRBJ2-3	TRBD1	TGTGCCAGCAGTCCACGAGCGACAGGGGCCTGGAATACGCAGTATTTT	CASSPRATGAWNTQYF
many	TRBV2	TRBJ2-1	TRBD1	TGTGCCAGCAGCAGGGACAGCCATGAGCAGTTCTTC	CASSRDSHEQFF
NA	TRBV29-1	TRBJ1-2	NA	TGCAGCGGTGGTACGGGGAGGGGTTACTATGGCTACACCTTC	CSGGTGRGYYGYTF
many	TRBV12-3/TRBV12-4	TRBJ2-7	TRBD2	TGTGCCAGCAGTTTAAGCGGGAGGGCGGCGCTCGGATTTTACGAGCAGTACTTC	CASSLSGRAALGFYEQYF
many	TRBV12-3/TRBV12-4	TRBJ1-3	NA	TGTGCCAGCAAATTTGGATTCTCTGGAAACACCATATATTTT	CASKFGFSGNTIYF
NA	TRBV6-2/TRBV6-3	TRBJ2-3	TRBD1	TGTGCCAGCAGGGGGGGACAGGGAGATACCTGGATACAGCAGTATTTT	CASRGGQGDTWIQQYF
NA	TRBV5-4	TRBJ1-1	NA	TGTGCCAGCAGCGGTCTGGGGACTGAAGCTTTCTTT	CASSGLGTEAFF
many	TRBV6-2/TRBV6-3	TRBJ2-4	NA	TGTGCCAGCAATGAGGGAGGCAGGGGAAACATTCAGTACTTC	CASNEGGRGNIQYF
few	TRBV12-3/TRBV12-4	TRBJ2-7	TRBD1	TGTGCCAGCAGTCAAGGGACAGGGGGCAATCACTTC	CASSQGTGGNHF
few	TRBV2	TRBJ1-3	NA	TGTGCCAGCAGTTCCAGGGGCCCCCTCGATGGAAACACCATATATTTT	CASSSRGPLDGNTIYF
NA	TRBV7-6	TRBJ2-5	NA	TGTGCCAGCAGCTTAAGACAGGATTTCGAGACCCAGTACTTC	CASSLRQDFETQYF
many	TRBV12-3/TRBV12-4	TRBJ2-1	TRBD2	TGTGCCAGCACCAAAGGGGACTATTCCAATGAGCAGTTCTTC	CASTKGDYSNEQFF
few	TRBV7-8	TRBJ2-5	TRBD2	TGTGCCAGCAGCTTAGTGACTAGCGGGGGGGCTCGACCGCAGACCCAGTACTTC	CASSLVTSGGARPQTQYF
NA	TRBV27	TRBJ1-5	NA	TGTGCCAGCAGTTACAGGGTGGGGGTAGGTCAGCCCCAGCATTTT	CASSYRVGVGQPQHF
few	TRBV18	TRBJ1-4	NA	TGTGCCAGCTCGACCCGGGGAACTAATGAAAAACTGTTTTTT	CASSTRGTNEKLFF
many	TRBV29-1	TRBJ1-1	NA	TGCAGCGTGTCCCTGGTCAACACTGAAGCTTTCTTT	CSVSLVNTEAFF
many	TRBV3-1	TRBJ2-7	NA	TGTGCCAGCAGCCAGGCAAGGAGTGCCTACGAGCAGTACTTC	CASSQARSAYEQYF
many	TRBV7-2	TRBJ2-3	TRBD2	TGTGCCAGCAGCCCGACTAGCGGGGTTAGCACAGATACGCAGTATTTT	CASSPTSGVSTDTQYF
many	TRBV10-2	TRBJ2-5	NA	TGCGCCAGCAGTGAGTCGGGACGGCTCCGGCAGGGACAAGAGACCCAGTACTTC	CASSESGRLRQGQETQYF
NA	TRBV15	TRBJ1-4	NA	TGTGCCACCAGCAGGAGGGAAAAACTGTTTTTT	CATSRREKLFF
many	TRBV5-1	TRBJ1-1	TRBD1	TGCGCCAGCAGCTTGGTGCAGGGGGGCACTGAAGCTTTCTTT	CASSLVQGGTEAFF
many	TRBV7-9	TRBJ2-3	TRBD1	TGTGCCAGCAGCTTAGCGGACAGGGGGCCAACAGATACGCAGTATTTT	CASSLADRGPTDTQYF
many	TRBV6-2/TRBV6-3	TRBJ2-1	TRBD2	TGTGCCAGCAGTCTCTGGCGGGAGCGGCAGTTCTTC	CASSLWRERQFF
many	TRBV2	TRBJ2-1	TRBD2	TGTGCCAGCAGACCGGCGGGACTAGCGGTTCTTGAGCAGTTCTTC	CASRPAGLAVLEQFF
many	TRBV29-1	TRBJ2-3	TRBD2	TGCAGCGTTACCTGGACTAGCGGGGGTGCCGATACGCAGTATTTT	CSVTWTSGGADTQYF
many	TRBV28	TRBJ2-3	NA	TGTGCCAGCAGTCCTGTGACAGGGAGGGTCACAGATACGCAGTATTTT	CASSPVTGRVTDTQYF
NA	TRBV5-1	TRBJ1-2	TRBD1	TGCGCCAGCAGCTTTCCAGGGACAGGTCAAAATGGCTACACCTTC	CASSFPGTGQNGYTF
NA	TRBV27	TRBJ2-3	TRBD1	TGTGCCAGCACTTCCCCTCCTCCGGGACAGACTTCAGATACGCAGTATTTT	CASTSPPPGQTSDTQYF
NA	TRBV29-1	TRBJ2-1	NA	TGCAGCGTTCCGGAGAGCTCCTACAATGAGCAGTTCTTC	CSVPESSYNEQFF
NA	TRBV20-1	TRBJ1-2	NA	TGCAGTGCTAGAGACATGGGCAGCGGCTACACCTTC	CSARDMGSGYTF
many	TRBV20-1	TRBJ1-4	NA	TGCAGTGCCCGACCAATCGGCACTAATGAAAAACTGTTTTTT	CSARPIGTNEKLFF
many	TRBV9	TRBJ2-2	TRBD2	TGTGCCAGCAGCCCCCAGACTAGCCTTGGGGAGCTGTTTTTT	CASSPQTSLGELFF
NA	TRBV11-3	TRBJ1-2	TRBD1	TGTGCCAGCAGAGTCGCAGGGGGCAACTATGGCTACACCTTC	CASRVAGGNYGYTF